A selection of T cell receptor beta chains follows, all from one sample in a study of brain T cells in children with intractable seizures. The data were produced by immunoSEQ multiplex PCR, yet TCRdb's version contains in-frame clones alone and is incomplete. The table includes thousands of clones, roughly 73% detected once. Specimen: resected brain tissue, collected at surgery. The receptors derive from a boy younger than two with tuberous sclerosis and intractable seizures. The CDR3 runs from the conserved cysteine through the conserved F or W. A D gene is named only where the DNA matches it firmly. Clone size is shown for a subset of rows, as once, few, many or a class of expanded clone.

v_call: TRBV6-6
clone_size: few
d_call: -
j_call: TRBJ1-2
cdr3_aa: CASREVYGYTF
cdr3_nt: TGTGCCAGCAGGGAGGTCTATGGCTACACCTTC

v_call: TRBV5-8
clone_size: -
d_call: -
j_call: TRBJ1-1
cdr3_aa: CASSLDFREAEAFF
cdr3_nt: TGTGCCAGCAGCTTGGATTTCAGGGAGGCTGAAGCTTTCTTT

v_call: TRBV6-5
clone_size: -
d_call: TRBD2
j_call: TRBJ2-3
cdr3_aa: CASSPRTSGTDTQYF
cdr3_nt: TGTGCCAGCAGTCCGAGGACTAGCGGCACAGATACGCAGTATTTT

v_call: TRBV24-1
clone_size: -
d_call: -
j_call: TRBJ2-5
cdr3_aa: CATSAGETQYF
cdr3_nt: TGTGCCACCAGTGCTGGGGAGACCCAGTACTTC

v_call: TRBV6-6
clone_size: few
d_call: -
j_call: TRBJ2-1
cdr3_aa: CAYQTSGGEQFF
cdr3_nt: TGTGCCTACCAAACATCGGGTGGTGAGCAGTTCTTC

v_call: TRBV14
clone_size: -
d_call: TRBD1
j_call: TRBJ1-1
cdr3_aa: CASSPGTGFFTEAFF
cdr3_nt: TGTGCCAGCAGCCCCGGGACAGGGTTTTTCACTGAAGCTTTCTTT

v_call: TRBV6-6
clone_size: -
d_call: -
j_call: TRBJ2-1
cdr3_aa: CASSYAKDEQFF
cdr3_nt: TGTGCCAGCAGTTACGCTAAGGATGAGCAGTTCTTC

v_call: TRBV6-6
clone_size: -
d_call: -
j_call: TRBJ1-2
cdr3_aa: CASSYGAGGNYGYTF
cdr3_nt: TGTGCCAGCAGTTACGGCGCGGGGGGCAACTATGGCTACACCTTC

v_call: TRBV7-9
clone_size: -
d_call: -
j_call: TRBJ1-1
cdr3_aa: CASSLGHYTEAFF
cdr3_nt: TGTGCCAGCAGCTTGGGACATTACACTGAAGCTTTCTTT

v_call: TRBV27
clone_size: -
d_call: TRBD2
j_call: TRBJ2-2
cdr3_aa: CASSRLAGANTGELFF
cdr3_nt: TGTGCCAGCAGCCGACTAGCGGGCGCGAACACCGGGGAGCTGTTTTTT

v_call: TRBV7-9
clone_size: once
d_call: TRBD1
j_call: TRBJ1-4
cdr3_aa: CASTPGQGANEKLFF
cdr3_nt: TGTGCCAGCACCCCGGGACAGGGAGCTAATGAAAAACTGTTTTTT

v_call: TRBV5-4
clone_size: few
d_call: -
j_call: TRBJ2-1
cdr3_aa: CASSLEGGYNEQFF
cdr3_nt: TGTGCCAGCAGCTTGGAGGGGGGTTACAATGAGCAGTTCTTC

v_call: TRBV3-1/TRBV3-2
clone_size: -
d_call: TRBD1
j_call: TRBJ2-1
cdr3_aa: CASSPHPEGAAYGSYNEQFF
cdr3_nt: TGTGCCAGCAGCCCTCACCCCGAGGGGGCAGCTTATGGTTCCTACAATGAGCAGTTCTTC

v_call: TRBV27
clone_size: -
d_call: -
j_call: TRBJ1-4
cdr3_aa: CASSLLGAREKLFF
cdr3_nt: TGTGCCAGCAGTTTACTGGGGGCTCGAGAAAAACTGTTTTTT

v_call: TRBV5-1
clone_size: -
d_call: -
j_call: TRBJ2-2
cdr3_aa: CASSGGPSNTGELFF
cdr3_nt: TGCGCCAGCAGTGGCGGACCTTCGAACACCGGGGAGCTGTTTTTT

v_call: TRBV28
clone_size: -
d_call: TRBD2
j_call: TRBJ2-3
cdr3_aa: CASSLVVLASTDTQYF
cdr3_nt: TGTGCCAGCAGTTTAGTAGTACTAGCGAGTACAGATACGCAGTATTTT

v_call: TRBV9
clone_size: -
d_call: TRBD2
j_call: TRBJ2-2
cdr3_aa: CASSGLADTGELFF
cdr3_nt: TGTGCCAGCAGTGGTCTAGCGGACACCGGGGAGCTGTTTTTT

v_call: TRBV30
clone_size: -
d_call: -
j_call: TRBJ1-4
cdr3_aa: CASKGVTNEKLFF
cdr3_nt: TGTGCCTCTAAAGGGGTGACTAATGAAAAACTGTTTTTT

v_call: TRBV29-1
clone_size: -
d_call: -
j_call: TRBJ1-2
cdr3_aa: CSVVNREDYGYTF
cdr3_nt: TGCAGCGTTGTTAACAGGGAGGACTATGGCTACACCTTC

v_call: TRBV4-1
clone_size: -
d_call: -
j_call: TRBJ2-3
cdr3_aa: CASSNPGADTQYF
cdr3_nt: TGCGCCTCCTCGAACCCGGGCGCAGATACGCAGTATTTT

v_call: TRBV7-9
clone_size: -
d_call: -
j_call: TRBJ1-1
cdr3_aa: CASSSLVGGDTEAFF
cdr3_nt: TGTGCCAGCAGCTCCCTTGTCGGAGGGGACACTGAAGCTTTCTTT

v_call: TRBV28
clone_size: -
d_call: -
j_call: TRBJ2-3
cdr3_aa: CASSPPTGRVNTDTQYF
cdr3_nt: TGTGCCAGCAGTCCCCCGACAGGGAGGGTTAACACAGATACGCAGTATTTT

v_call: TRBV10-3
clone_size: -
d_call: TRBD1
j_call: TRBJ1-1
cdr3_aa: CAISESQGAVNTEAFF
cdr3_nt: TGTGCCATCAGTGAATCACAGGGGGCCGTCAACACTGAAGCTTTCTTT

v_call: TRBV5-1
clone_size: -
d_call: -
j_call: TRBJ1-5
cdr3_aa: CASSLSGGSNQPQHF
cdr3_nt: TGCGCCAGCAGCTTGTCGGGGGGGAGCAATCAGCCCCAGCATTTT

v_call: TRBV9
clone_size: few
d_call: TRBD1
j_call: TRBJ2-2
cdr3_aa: CASGGQGVVTGELFF
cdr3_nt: TGTGCCAGCGGGGGACAGGGGGTTGTCACCGGGGAGCTGTTTTTT

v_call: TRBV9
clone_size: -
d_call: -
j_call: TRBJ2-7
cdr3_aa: CASSDGTNYEQYF
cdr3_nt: TGTGCCAGCAGCGACGGGACAAACTACGAGCAGTACTTC

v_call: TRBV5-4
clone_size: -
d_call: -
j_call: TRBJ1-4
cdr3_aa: CASSGYRDPGKLFF
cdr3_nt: TGTGCCAGCAGCGGCTACAGGGACCCTGGAAAACTGTTTTTT

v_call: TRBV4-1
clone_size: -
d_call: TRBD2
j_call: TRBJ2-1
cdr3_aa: CASSHGGGYNEQFF
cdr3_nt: TGCGCCAGCAGCCACGGGGGGGGTTACAATGAGCAGTTCTTC

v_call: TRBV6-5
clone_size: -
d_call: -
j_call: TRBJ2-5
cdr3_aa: CASSEDGPGGTQYF
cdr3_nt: TGTGCCAGCAGCGAGGACGGACCCGGGGGGACCCAGTACTTC

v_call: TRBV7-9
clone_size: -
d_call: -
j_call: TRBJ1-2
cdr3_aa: CASSYAAGQGGYTF
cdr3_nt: TGTGCCAGCAGCTACGCCGCGGGTCAGGGTGGCTACACCTTC

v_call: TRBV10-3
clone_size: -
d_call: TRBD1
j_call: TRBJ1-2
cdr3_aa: CAISDWLTGELFYGYTF
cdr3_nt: TGTGCCATCAGTGATTGGTTAACAGGGGAGCTTTTCTATGGCTACACCTTC

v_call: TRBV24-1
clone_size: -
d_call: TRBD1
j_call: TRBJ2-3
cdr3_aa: CATSDLFTGEADTQYF
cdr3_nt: TGTGCCACCAGTGATTTGTTTACAGGGGAAGCAGATACGCAGTATTTT

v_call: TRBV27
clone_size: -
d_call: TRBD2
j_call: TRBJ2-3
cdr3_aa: CASSLRAGGTDTQYF
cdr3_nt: TGTGCCAGCAGTTTAAGAGCGGGGGGCACAGATACGCAGTATTTT

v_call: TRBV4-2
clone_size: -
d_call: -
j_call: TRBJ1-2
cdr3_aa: CASSQDHGQWDYGYTF
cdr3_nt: TGTGCCAGCAGCCAAGATCATGGACAGTGGGACTATGGCTACACCTTC

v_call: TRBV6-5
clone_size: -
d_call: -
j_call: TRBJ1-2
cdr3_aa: CATREVGGYTF
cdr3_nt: TGTGCCACCCGGGAGGTAGGAGGCTACACCTTC

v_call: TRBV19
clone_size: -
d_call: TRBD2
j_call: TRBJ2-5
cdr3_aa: CASSISSGSLQETQYF
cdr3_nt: TGTGCCAGTAGTATCTCTAGCGGGAGCCTTCAAGAGACCCAGTACTTC

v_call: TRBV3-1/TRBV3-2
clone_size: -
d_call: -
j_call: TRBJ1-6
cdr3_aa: CASSQEFRYSPLHF
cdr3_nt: TGTGCCAGCAGCCAAGAGTTCCGATATTCACCCCTCCACTTT

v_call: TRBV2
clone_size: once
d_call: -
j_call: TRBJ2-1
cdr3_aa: CASSDSGTGGNNEQFF
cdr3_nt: TGTGCCAGCAGTGACAGTGGAACAGGAGGTAACAATGAGCAGTTCTTC

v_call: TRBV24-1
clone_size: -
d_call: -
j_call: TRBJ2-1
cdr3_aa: CATSDPRTAYNEQFF
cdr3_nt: TGTGCCACCAGTGATCCGAGGACAGCCTACAATGAGCAGTTCTTC

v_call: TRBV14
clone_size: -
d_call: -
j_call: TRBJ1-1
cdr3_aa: CASSQGPGEAFF
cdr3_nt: TGTGCCAGCAGCCAAGGCCCAGGCGAAGCTTTCTTT

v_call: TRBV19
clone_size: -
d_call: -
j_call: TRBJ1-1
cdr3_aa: CASSITGNTEAFF
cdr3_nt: TGTGCCAGTAGTATAACAGGGAACACTGAAGCTTTCTTT

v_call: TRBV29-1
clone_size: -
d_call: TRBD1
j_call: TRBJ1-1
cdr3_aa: CSVADRGRLDTEAFF
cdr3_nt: TGCAGCGTTGCGGACAGGGGGAGGTTGGACACTGAAGCTTTCTTT

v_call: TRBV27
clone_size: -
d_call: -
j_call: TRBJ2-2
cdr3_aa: CASSLGGTGELFF
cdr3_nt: TGTGCCAGCAGTTTAGGGGGCACCGGGGAGCTGTTTTTT

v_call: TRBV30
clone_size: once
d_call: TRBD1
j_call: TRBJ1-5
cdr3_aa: CAWSYTGGPKYNQPQHF
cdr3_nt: TGTGCCTGGAGTTATACAGGGGGCCCGAAGTATAATCAGCCCCAGCATTTT

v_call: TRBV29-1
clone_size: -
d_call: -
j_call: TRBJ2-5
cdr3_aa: CSVVGLGETQYF
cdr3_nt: TGCAGCGTTGTAGGGTTAGGAGAGACCCAGTACTTC

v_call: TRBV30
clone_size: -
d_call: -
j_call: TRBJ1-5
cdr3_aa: CAWSGQDTVQPQHF
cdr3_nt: TGTGCCTGGAGTGGACAGGATACAGTTCAGCCCCAGCATTTT

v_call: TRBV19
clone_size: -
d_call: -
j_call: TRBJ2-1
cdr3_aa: CASSTYKRGSYNEQFF
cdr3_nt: TGTGCCAGTTCAACATACAAGAGGGGGTCCTACAATGAGCAGTTCTTC